Sequencing of this T cell receptor (beta chain) was carried out in a study of T cells in Graves' hyperthyroidism and ophthalmopathy. Across the whole study: Blood was drawn when the patient was first diagnosed and still untreated.

Study results and caveats: For ophthalmopathy, model prediction preceded onset by a median about 6.2 months.

Looked up from germline, CDR1 is MNHNS and CDR2 is SASEGT. The CDR3 extends over 15 amino acids. V was cut by 1 base and J by 3 bases, with 13 bases left in between. A patient was excluded if there was uncontrolled infection, other autoimmune disease, pregnancy or lactation. The diagnoses drew upon clinical symptoms, serum thyroxine and TRAb, thyroid ultrasound and orbital computed tomography. RNA transcripts served as the template for amplifying TCR beta CDR3 regions. A set of HTBI primers served as the primers for a first-round RT-PCR of the TCR CDR3. Each CDR3 protein gets one entry after TCRdb re-called the multiplex PCR reads with MiXCR. The sample has some 500,000 distinct CDR3 sequences; roughly 25% are singletons. This clonotype has a single count. Its target is unknown.

Material for sequencing was blood. The sequence was collected from a woman aged 25 to 39 with Graves' ophthalmopathy. The gene calls are TRBV6-1 and TRBJ2-7, with D possibly being TRBD1 (5 bases). Written as DNA, the CDR3 is TGTGCCAGCAGTGAAGGATGGGCAGGGCTCTACGAGCAGTACTTC. Translated, it gives CASSEGWAGLYEQYF.